A single sample is the source of the 29 T cell receptor beta chains below, sequenced in a study of CD8+ T cells in alopecia areata. The sequencing template was cDNA reverse transcribed from extracted RNA. The assay was immunoSEQ multiplex PCR, and TCRdb's table has in-frame clones only and misses some. The table records about 140,000 clones, 40% to 55% of them present only once. The sequences come from CD4+ T cells sorted from blood, collected at week 0. The receptors derive from a human donor with alopecia areata.

The J gene is TRBJ2-1, the V gene TRBV6-1; 11 bases agree with TRBD2. J gave up 4 bases and V 6 bases, and 8 bases lay outside the gene matches. Germline assignment: CDR1 MNHNS and CDR2 SASEGT. This CDR3 comprises 16 residues. CDR3 amino acids: CASREPGTSGYNEQFF. In DNA form, the CDR3 reads TGTGCCAGCAGGGAACCCGGGACTAGCGGATACAATGAGCAGTTCTTC.

This clone was detected only a few times. In the same sample, other DNA sequences code for this CDR3. The V call is TRBV30, the J call TRBJ2-7; D call uncertain. The CDR3 extends over 12 amino acids. Germline V CDR1 and CDR2: GTSNPN, SVGIG (reference sequence). V was pared by 3 bases and J by 0 bases, with 6 bases between. As DNA, the CDR3 is TGTGCCTGGAGCTCAGGCTCCTACGAGCAGTACTTC. The encoded protein is CAWSSGSYEQYF.

This chain connects TRBV6-5 to TRBJ1-2; TRBD1 matches at 9 bases. The V gene's germline CDR1 is MNHEY and CDR2 SVGAGI. V shed 6 bases, J shed 7 bases, and the junction held 9 bases outside the gene matches. This CDR3 is built from 14 residues. The CDR3 DNA follows: TGTGCCAGCAGCGAAAGGACAGGGGCAAGTGGCTACACCTTC. Its translation: CASSERTGASGYTF.

V usage is TRBV18 and J usage is TRBJ2-7; D gene ambiguous. Trimming removed 2 bases at V and 2 bases at J, with 13 bases between. Germline V CDR1 and CDR2: KGHSH, LQKENI. This CDR3 spans 15 amino acids. The CDR3 loop reads CASSPTRRTPYEQYF. The DNA for the CDR3 is TGTGCCAGCTCACCAACGAGGAGAACTCCCTACGAGCAGTACTTC. Full variable domain (remainder filled in from reference TRBV18 and TRBJ2-7): NAGVMQNPRHLVRRRGQEARLRCSPMKGHSHVYWYRQLPEEGLKFMVYLQKENIIDESGMPKERFSAEFPKEGPSILRIQQVVRGDSAAYFCASSPTRRTPYEQYFGPGTRLTVT.

This chain connects TRBV9 to TRBJ2-1; D possibly uses TRBD1 or TRBD2 (6 bases each). V lost 3 bases to trimming and J lost 0 bases, with 13 bases between them. CDR3 length equals 16 residues. The V gene's germline CDR1 is SGDLS and CDR2 YYNGEE. The CDR3 is CASSAGASSSYNEQFF. In DNA form, the CDR3 reads TGTGCCAGCAGCGCGGGGGCCAGCAGCTCCTACAATGAGCAGTTCTTC.

The sample holds a few counts of this clone. This chain connects TRBV6-6 to TRBJ1-5; D remains ambiguous. V was trimmed by 7 bases and J by 0 bases, leaving 7 bases between them. Germline CDR1 reads MNHNY; CDR2 reads SVGAGI (reference sequence). The CDR3 consists of 13 residues. Here the CDR3 reads CASTPDSNQPQHF. The CDR3 DNA sequence: TGTGCCAGCACCCCCGATAGCAATCAGCCCCAGCATTTT.

J is TRBJ2-7 and V is TRBV29-1, with D unresolved. V was cut by 7 bases and J by 2 bases, with 9 bases left in between. Germline-derived CDR1 and CDR2 are SQVTM and ANQGSEA. CDR3 length equals 11 residues. The CDR3 protein is CSGGSPYEQYF. The CDR3 DNA reads as TGCAGCGGTGGCAGCCCCTACGAGCAGTACTTC.

J is TRBJ2-3 and V is TRBV30, with 8 bases fitting TRBD1. Trimming removed 1 base from V and 13 bases from J; junction bases left unmatched: 4. Germline V gene data show CDR1 as GTSNPN and CDR2 as SVGIG (reference sequence). The CDR3 runs 11 residues. The CDR3 protein is CAWSAGGWKYF. CDR3 sequence (DNA): TGTGCCTGGAGTGCAGGGGGCTGGAAGTATTTT.

V is TRBV11-2 and J is TRBJ1-5; D ambiguous. This CDR3 region has 13 residues. V was trimmed by 0 bases and J by 6 bases, leaving 6 bases between them. Germline assignment: CDR1 SGHAT and CDR2 FQNNGV. The CDR3 loop is CASSLDWGQPQHF. The DNA of the CDR3 is TGTGCCAGCAGCTTAGATTGGGGTCAGCCCCAGCATTTT.

V is TRBV28 and J is TRBJ2-7; TRBD2 matches 7 bases. From germline, CDR1 is MDHEN and CDR2 SYDVKM. Germline trimming cut 6 bases from V and 0 bases from J; bases unmatched to any gene: 11. The length of the CDR3 is 16 residues. CDR3 amino acids: CASSPSGAGLSYEQYF. CDR3 DNA: TGTGCCAGCAGCCCCAGCGGAGCGGGGCTCTCCTACGAGCAGTACTTC.

This clone came up a few times. The V call is TRBV5-4, the J call TRBJ2-7, with 8 bases matching TRBD2. CDR3 length: 15 amino acids. CDR1 SGHNT and CDR2 YYREEE come from the germline V gene (reference sequence). Trimming at V came to 1 base and at J to 0 bases, leaving 3 bases not matched to a gene. Written as DNA, the CDR3 is TGTGCCAGCAGCTTGCGGGAGGGATTCTCCTACGAGCAGTACTTC. Translated: CASSLREGFSYEQYF.

As for this clone: Within the sample, other DNA sequences also encode this same CDR3. This rearrangement joins TRBV5-4 to TRBJ1-1; unclear D gene. CDR3 length: 13 residues. V dropped 0 bases and J dropped 3 bases, with 6 bases sitting between them. CDR1 is SGHNT, CDR2 YYREEE, per germline (reference sequence). DNA of the CDR3: TGTGCCAGCAGCTTGGACCGGCACACTGAAGCTTTCTTT. Translating gives CASSLDRHTEAFF. Full variable domain (remainder filled in from reference TRBV5-4 and TRBJ1-1): ETGVTQSPTHLIKTRGQQVTLRCSSQSGHNTVSWYQQALGQGPQFIFQYYREEENGRGNFPPRFSGLQFPNYSSELNVNALELDDSALYLCASSLDRHTEAFFGQGTRLTVV.

This chain uses TRBV6-1 with TRBJ2-7; either TRBD1 or TRBD2 may supply D (6 bases each). Between the trimmed V and J ends, which lost 6 bases and 3 bases, there was a span of 12 bases. The CDR3 totals 13 residues. The germline V gene encodes CDR1 MNHNS and CDR2 SASEGT. The CDR3 sequence is CASSDEGGYEQYF. The CDR3, as DNA: TGTGCCAGCAGCGACGAGGGGGGCTACGAGCAGTACTTC.

V and J are TRBV18 and TRBJ2-6; tentatively, D is TRBD1 (5 bases). This CDR3 is built from 14 residues. Germline V lookup: CDR1 KGHSH, CDR2 LQKENI. With 3 bases removed from V and 4 bases from J, the gap between germline ends came to 7 bases. CDR3 sequence (DNA): TGTGCCAGCTCACCGGCAGGGGGGGCCAACGTCCTGACTTTC. Its translation: CASSPAGGANVLTF.

This chain connects TRBV7-3 to TRBJ2-1; the D gene is possibly TRBD2 (6 bases). V shed 5 bases and J shed 4 bases, with 15 bases lying between them. The germline gives CDR1 SGHTA, CDR2 FQGTGA. The CDR3 totals 15 residues. CDR3 DNA: TGTGCCAGCAGCCCAGTGGAGGGGCCGTACAATGAGCAGTTCTTC. Protein sequence: CASSPVEGPYNEQFF.

Remarks on this clone: Other DNA variants within this sample encode the same CDR3. The chain joins TRBV7-8 to TRBJ2-7; D uncertain. V lost 1 base, J lost 7 bases, and 5 bases lay in between. The CDR3 is 11 residues long. CDR1 and CDR2 (germline): SGHVS, FQNEAQ. The DNA for the CDR3 is TGTGCCAGCAGCTTAGAGTCGGAGCAGTACTTC. It yields the protein CASSLESEQYF.

The V gene is TRBV10-3, the J gene TRBJ2-4, with D possibly being TRBD2 (5 bases). V shed 3 bases and J shed 1 base, with 13 bases lying between them. The CDR3 has 16 residues. Germline V gene data show CDR1 as ENHRY and CDR2 as SYGVKD. DNA for the CDR3: TGTGCCATCAGTGACGTGGCGTTAGCGGCCAAAAACATTCAGTACTTC. Its translation: CAISDVALAAKNIQYF.

The chain employs TRBV7-9 and TRBJ1-1; 11 positions match TRBD1. The CDR3 is made up of 16 amino acids. CDR1 is SEHNR and CDR2 is FQNEAQ in the germline V gene (reference sequence). V gave up 1 base and J gave up 10 bases; unmatched junction bases: 11. This CDR3 is CASSLVVGTGGFGAFF. CDR3 DNA sequence: TGTGCCAGCAGCTTAGTAGTGGGGACAGGGGGATTTGGAGCTTTCTTT.

The chain employs TRBV7-2 and TRBJ2-3; 11 bases align to TRBD2. V trimming: 4 bases; J trimming: 0 bases; junction bases outside the gene matches: 3. Germline V gives CDR1 SGHTA, CDR2 FQGNSA. CDR3 length: 16 residues. The CDR3 DNA is TGTGCCAGCAGCTCCCGACTAGCGGGGAGCACAGATACGCAGTATTTT. This gives the protein CASSSRLAGSTDTQYF.

The V and J genes are TRBV11-2 and TRBJ2-2; D gene uncertain. The CDR3 length is 13 residues. Between the trimmed V and J ends, which lost 4 bases and 4 bases, there was a span of 7 bases. Germline CDR1 and CDR2: SGHAT and FQNNGV. CDR3 in DNA: TGTGCCAGCAGCTCGACCACCACCGGGGAGCTGTTTTTT. Its protein is CASSSTTTGELFF.

The J gene is TRBJ1-2, the V gene TRBV6-5; D uncertain. Deletions cut 2 bases from V and 0 bases from J, with 4 bases between. The CDR3 runs 13 residues. CDR1 and CDR2 from the germline V gene are MNHEY and SVGAGI. The CDR3 DNA follows: TGTGCCAGCAGTTACAGGCCTAACTATGGCTACACCTTC. Its protein is CASSYRPNYGYTF.

The rearrangement uses TRBV5-1 and TRBJ2-5; 12 bases are shared with TRBD2. The ends lost 4 bases at V and 5 bases at J; junction bases unmatched: 9. CDR3 length equals 16 residues. The germline V gene encodes CDR1 SGHRS and CDR2 YFSETQ. The CDR3 reads CASSDRASGRAETQYF. In DNA form, the CDR3 reads TGCGCCAGCAGCGACCGGGCTAGCGGGAGGGCTGAGACCCAGTACTTC.

This sequence joins TRBV23-1 and TRBJ2-1; D not resolved. TRBV23-1 qualifies as an ORF whose function is uncertain. Deletions cut 6 bases from V and 6 bases from J, with 15 bases between. The CDR3 length is 14 residues. CDR3 protein: CASSPAIYRNEQFF. CDR3 sequence (DNA): TGCGCCAGCAGCCCAGCAATCTACCGCAATGAGCAGTTCTTC.

Worth noting for this clone: The sample contains more than one DNA sequence encoding this CDR3. The chain couples TRBV6-5 to TRBJ1-2; D uncertain. V lost 3 bases and J lost 1, with 9 bases in between. This CDR3 region has 14 residues. From germline, CDR1 is MNHEY and CDR2 SVGAGI. The CDR3: CASSYRELNYGYTF. The CDR3 DNA follows: TGTGCCAGCAGTTATAGGGAACTTAACTATGGCTACACCTTC.

The chain uses TRBV6-1 and TRBJ2-6; D may be TRBD1 (5 bases). Germline assignment: CDR1 MNHNS and CDR2 SASEGT. This CDR3 spans 16 amino acids. Trimming removed 2 bases from V and 1 base from J, with 9 bases in between. As DNA, the CDR3 is TGTGCCAGCAGTGAAAGTACAGGTTCTGGGGCCAACGTCCTGACTTTC. It encodes CASSESTGSGANVLTF.

V usage is TRBV5-1 and J usage is TRBJ2-7, with TRBD2 as a possible D gene (5 bases). CDR3 size: 12 residues. V lost 5 bases and J lost 6, with 12 bases in between. Germline CDR1 is SGHRS and CDR2 is YFSETQ. The CDR3 DNA is TGCGCCAGCAGAAGATCGGAGGCCGAGCAGTACTTC. Residues: CASRRSEAEQYF.

V and J are TRBV7-6 and TRBJ2-3, with D perhaps assigned TRBD1 or TRBD2 (6 bases each). Germline-derived CDR1 and CDR2 are SGHVS and FNYEAQ. V was shortened by 0 bases and J by 6 bases, with 13 bases between the two germline ends. This CDR3 comprises 15 residues. CDR3 sequence: CASSLAGGPTDTQYF. The CDR3 region has the DNA TGTGCCAGCAGCTTAGCAGGGGGGCCCACCGATACGCAGTATTTT.

This clone has a single count. The chain links TRBV5-1 to TRBJ2-5, with 14 positions matching TRBD2. Germline V gene data show CDR1 as SGHRS and CDR2 as YFSETQ. The ends lost 4 bases at V and 5 bases at J; junction bases unmatched: 4. The CDR3 contains 15 residues. CDR3 bases: TGCGCCAGCAGCGGGGGACTAGCGGGAGTGGAGACCCAGTACTTC. Translated: CASSGGLAGVETQYF.

The chain links TRBV30 to TRBJ2-7, with D possibly called TRBD1 or TRBD2 (5 bases each). This CDR3 comprises 13 residues. In germline, CDR1 is GTSNPN, CDR2 SVGIG (reference sequence). Deletions cut 0 bases from V and 6 bases from J, with 12 bases between. The CDR3 protein is CAWSVQGPGEQYF. The CDR3 region has the DNA TGTGCCTGGAGTGTCCAGGGACCCGGCGAGCAGTACTTC.